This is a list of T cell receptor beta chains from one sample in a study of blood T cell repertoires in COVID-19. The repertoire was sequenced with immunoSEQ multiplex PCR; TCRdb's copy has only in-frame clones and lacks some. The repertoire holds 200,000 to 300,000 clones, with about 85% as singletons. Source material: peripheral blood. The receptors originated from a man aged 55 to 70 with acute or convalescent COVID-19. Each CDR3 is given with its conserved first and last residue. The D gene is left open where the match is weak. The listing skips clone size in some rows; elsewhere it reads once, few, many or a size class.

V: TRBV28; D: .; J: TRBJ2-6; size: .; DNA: TGTGCCAGCAGCCGGCCGGAGAACGTCTATACCTGGGCTGGGGCCAACGTCCTGACTTTC; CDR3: CASSRPENVYTWAGANVLTF
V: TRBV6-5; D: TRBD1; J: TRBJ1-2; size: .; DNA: TGTGCCAGCAGTTTGACAGGGGACTATGGCTACACCTTC; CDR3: CASSLTGDYGYTF
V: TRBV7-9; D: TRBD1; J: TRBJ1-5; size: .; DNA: TGTGCCAGCAGCCCAACAGGGGGCGCGGACCAGCCCCAGCATTTT; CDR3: CASSPTGGADQPQHF
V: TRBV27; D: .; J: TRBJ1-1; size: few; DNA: TGTGCCAGCAGTTTGCTACAGGGAGCCACTGAAGCTTTCTTT; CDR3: CASSLLQGATEAFF
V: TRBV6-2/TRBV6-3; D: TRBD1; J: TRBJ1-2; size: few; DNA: TGTGCCAGCAGTTACCGGGACAGTTCACAAGTCTATGGCTACACCTTC; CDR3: CASSYRDSSQVYGYTF
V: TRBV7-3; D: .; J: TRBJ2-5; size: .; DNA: TGTGCCAGCAGCTTGAGTCACGAGAAGACCCAGTACTTC; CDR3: CASSLSHEKTQYF
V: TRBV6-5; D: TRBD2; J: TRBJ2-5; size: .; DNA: TGTGCCAGCAGTCTTCCGGGGGGGAGAGAGACCCAGTACTTC; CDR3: CASSLPGGRETQYF
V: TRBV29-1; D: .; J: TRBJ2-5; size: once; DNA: TGCAGCGTTGCCCAGGGGCTAGAGACCCAGTACTTC; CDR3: CSVAQGLETQYF
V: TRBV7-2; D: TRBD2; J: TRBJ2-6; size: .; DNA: TGTGCCAGCAGCTTAGCGGGAGGGACTGGGGCCAACGTCCTGACTTTC; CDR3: CASSLAGGTGANVLTF
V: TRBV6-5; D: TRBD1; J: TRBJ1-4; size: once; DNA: TGTGCCAGCAGTTACTCCGGGACAGGGGTCGAAAAACTGTTTTTT; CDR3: CASSYSGTGVEKLFF
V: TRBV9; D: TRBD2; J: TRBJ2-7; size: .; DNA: TGTGCCAGCAGCGTAGGACGACTAGCGGGATACGAGCAGTACTTC; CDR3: CASSVGRLAGYEQYF
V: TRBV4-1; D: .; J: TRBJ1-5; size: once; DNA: TGCGCCAGCAGCCCCCTCCCGGGGGGCCCCACGGGGCCCCAGCATTTT; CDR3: CASSPLPGGPTGPQHF
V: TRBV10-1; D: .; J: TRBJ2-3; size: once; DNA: TGCGCCAGCAGTGAGGTCCGTCTAACCACAGATACGCAGTATTTT; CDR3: CASSEVRLTTDTQYF